The clone carrying this T cell receptor (beta chain) turned up a few times. Its target is unknown. The data stem from a study of OX40 agonist ivuxolimab in advanced cancers. Study information: Each patient was given ivuxolimab into a vein every 2 weeks, at 0.01 to 10 mg/kg. Treatment received earlier with anti-PD-1, anti-PD-L1 or anti-CTLA-4 agents was allowed, and over 30% had some. Two patients with cutaneous melanoma and one with hepatocellular carcinoma, three in total, showed partial responses.

General study findings and limits: Averaged across samples, CD8+ T cells carried more expanded clones than CD4+ did.

The CDR3 loop spans 13 amino acids. CDR1 and CDR2 (germline): MRHNA, SNTAGT. Trimming removed 5 bases at V and 3 bases at J, with 11 bases between. Sequenced by immunoSEQ multiplex PCR; TCRdb stores in-frame clones only, minus some. The table records about 59,000 clones, about 88% of them present only once. This TCR came from an adult with an advanced solid tumor such as melanoma, head and neck, liver or kidney cancer. The source was CD4+ or CD8+ T cells sorted from blood, collected in a trial of the OX40 agonist ivuxolimab. V and J are TRBV6-4 and TRBJ2-7; D might be TRBD2 (5 bases). CDR3 bases: TGTGCCAGCAGTACTAGAACCTTCTACGAGCAGTACTTC. Encoded protein: CASSTRTFYEQYF.